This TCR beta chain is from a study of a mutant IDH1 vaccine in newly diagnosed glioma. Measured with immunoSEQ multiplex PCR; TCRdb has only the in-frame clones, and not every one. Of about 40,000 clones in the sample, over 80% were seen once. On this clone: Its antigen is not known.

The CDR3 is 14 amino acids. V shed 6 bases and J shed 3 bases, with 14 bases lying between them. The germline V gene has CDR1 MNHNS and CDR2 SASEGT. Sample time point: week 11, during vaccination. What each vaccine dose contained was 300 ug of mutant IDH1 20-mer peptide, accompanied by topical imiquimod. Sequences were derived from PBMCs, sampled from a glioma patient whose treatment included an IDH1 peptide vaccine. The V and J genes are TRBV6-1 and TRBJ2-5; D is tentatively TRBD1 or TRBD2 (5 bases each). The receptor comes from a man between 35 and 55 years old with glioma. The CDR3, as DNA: TGTGCCAGCAGCCGAGGTAGGGGAGAAGAGACCCAGTACTTC. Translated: CASSRGRGEETQYF.